This T cell receptor beta chain came from a study of cytomegalovirus exposure and HLA in healthy donors. Study-wide findings and caveats: Trimming of TCR beta V- and J-genes showed a link, identified in a later analysis, to a missense DCLRE1C variant.

Only one count was recorded for this clone. Its specificity is not known. Trimming left V 4 bases short and J 0 bases short, with 11 bases between. CDR1 and CDR2 from the germline V gene are MNHNS and SASEGT. The CDR3 is 15 amino acids. The PCR made use of 60 Vbeta and 13 Jbeta primers. The authors' processing: In a later analysis, 79 million or so unique TCR beta chains included roughly 11 million shared by two or more donors. Profiled with immunoSEQ multiplex PCR; TCRdb holds only in-frame clones, not every one. D and trimming were read from the DNA, whereas the V and J calls and clone size are those reported in that table. The repertoire holds around 99,000 clones, with over 65% as singletons.

The receptor's source is a middle-aged woman in good health and CMV-seropositive. Material for sequencing was PBMCs. The gene calls are TRBV6-1 and TRBJ2-3; D possibly corresponds to TRBD2 (5 bases). CDR3 in amino acids: CASSGGQASTDTQYF. The CDR3 region has the DNA TGTGCCAGCAGTGGAGGGCAGGCTAGCACAGATACGCAGTATTTT.